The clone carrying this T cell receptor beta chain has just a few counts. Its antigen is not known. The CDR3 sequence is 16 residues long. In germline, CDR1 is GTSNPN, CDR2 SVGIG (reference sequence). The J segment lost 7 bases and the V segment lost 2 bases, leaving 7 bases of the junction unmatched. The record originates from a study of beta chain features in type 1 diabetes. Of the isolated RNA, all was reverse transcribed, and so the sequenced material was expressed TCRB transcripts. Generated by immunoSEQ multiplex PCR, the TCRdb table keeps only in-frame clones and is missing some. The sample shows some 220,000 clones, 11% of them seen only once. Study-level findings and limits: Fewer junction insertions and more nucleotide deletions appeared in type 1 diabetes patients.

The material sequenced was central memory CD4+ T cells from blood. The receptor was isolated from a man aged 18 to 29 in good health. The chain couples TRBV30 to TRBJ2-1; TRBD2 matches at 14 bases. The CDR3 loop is CAWSKPGLAGGNEQFF. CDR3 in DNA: TGTGCCTGGAGTAAACCTGGACTAGCGGGAGGTAATGAGCAGTTCTTC.